Here is one T cell receptor beta chain with its context. The CDR3 contains 16 residues. Germline loops: CDR1 KGHSH, CDR2 LQKENI. The V end was cut by 3 bases, the J end by 0 bases, with 12 bases between. Study processing details: Reference gene primer amplification gave estimated nucleated cell counts. TCRdb's copy holds only in-frame clones and misses some; the assay was immunoSEQ multiplex PCR. The V and J calls and clone size come from that table; D and trimming were worked out from the DNA. The sample lists approximately 150,000 clones; approximately 86% were seen once. The data stem from a study of blood T cell repertoires in COVID-19. Looking at the study overall: Acute and convalescent COVID-19 samples came from the United States, Italy and Spain. PBMCs, B-cell-depleted T cells, or T cells provided the cDNA or gDNA that made up the material.

The TCR comes from a woman aged 55-75 years with acute or convalescent COVID-19. The sequenced sample was peripheral blood. This chain uses TRBV18 with TRBJ1-3; D remains ambiguous. This CDR3 is CASSPNPTVSGNTIYF. CDR3 DNA: TGTGCCAGCTCACCGAATCCCACGGTCTCTGGAAACACCATATATTTT. Full variable domain (outside the CDR3, taken from reference TRBV18 and TRBJ1-3): NAGVMQNPRHLVRRRGQEARLRCSPMKGHSHVYWYRQLPEEGLKFMVYLQKENIIDESGMPKERFSAEFPKEGPSILRIQQVVRGDSAAYFCASSPNPTVSGNTIYFGEGSWLTVV.